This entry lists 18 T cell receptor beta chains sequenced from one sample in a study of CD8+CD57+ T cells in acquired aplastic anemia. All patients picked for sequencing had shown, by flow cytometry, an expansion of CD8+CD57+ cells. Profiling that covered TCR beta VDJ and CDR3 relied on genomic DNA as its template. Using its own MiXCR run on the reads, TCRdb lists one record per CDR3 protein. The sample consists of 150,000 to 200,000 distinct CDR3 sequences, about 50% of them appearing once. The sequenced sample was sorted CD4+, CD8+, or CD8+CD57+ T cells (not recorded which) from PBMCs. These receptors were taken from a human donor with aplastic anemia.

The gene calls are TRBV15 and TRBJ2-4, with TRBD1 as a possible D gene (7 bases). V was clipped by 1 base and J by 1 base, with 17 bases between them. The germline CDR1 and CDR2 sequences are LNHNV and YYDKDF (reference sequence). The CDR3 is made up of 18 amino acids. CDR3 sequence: CATSRVRTGEVAKNIQYF. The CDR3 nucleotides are TGTGCCACCAGCAGAGTTCGAACAGGGGAGGTGGCCAAAAACATTCAGTACTTC.

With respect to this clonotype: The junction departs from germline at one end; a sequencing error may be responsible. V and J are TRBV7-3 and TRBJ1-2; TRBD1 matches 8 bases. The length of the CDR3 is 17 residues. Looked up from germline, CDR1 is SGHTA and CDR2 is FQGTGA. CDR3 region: CASSLTAGQDSGRGYTF. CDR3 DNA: TGTGCCAGCAGCCTAACAGCGGGACAGGACTCGGGGAGGGGCTACACCTTC.

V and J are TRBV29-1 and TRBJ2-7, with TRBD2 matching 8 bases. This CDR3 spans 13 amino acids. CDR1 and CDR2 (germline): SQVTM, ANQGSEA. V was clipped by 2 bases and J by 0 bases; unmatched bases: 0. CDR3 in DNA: TGCAGCGTTGAAAGCGGGAGCTCCTACGAGCAGTACTTC. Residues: CSVESGSSYEQYF.

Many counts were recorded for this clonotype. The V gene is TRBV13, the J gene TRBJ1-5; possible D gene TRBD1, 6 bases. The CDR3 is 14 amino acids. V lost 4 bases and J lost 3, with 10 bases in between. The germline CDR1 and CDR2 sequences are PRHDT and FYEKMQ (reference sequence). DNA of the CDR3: TGTGCCAGCAGCTACAGGGTCGACAATCAGCCCCAGCATTTT. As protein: CASSYRVDNQPQHF.

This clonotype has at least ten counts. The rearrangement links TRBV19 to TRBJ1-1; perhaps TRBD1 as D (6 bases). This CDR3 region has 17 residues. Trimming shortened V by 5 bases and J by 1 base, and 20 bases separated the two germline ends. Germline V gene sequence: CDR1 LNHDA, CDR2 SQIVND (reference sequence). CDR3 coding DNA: TGTGCCAGTAGTTTTTACTGGGCGGGGGGCTCGAACACTGAAGCTTTCTTT. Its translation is CASSFYWAGGSNTEAFF.

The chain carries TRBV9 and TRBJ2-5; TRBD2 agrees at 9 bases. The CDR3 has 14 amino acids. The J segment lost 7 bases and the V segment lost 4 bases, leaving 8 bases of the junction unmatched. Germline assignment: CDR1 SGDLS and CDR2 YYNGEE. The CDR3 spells CASSRSGGRGTQYF. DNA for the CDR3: TGTGCCAGCAGCCGTAGCGGGGGACGTGGGACCCAGTACTTC.

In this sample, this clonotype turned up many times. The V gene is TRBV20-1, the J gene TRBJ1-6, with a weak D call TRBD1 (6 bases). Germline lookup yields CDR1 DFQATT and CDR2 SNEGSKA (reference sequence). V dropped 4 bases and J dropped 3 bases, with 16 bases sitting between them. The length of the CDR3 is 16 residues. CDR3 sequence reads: CSAKEGGPYYNSPLHF. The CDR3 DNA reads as TGCAGTGCTAAGGAAGGGGGGCCTTACTATAATTCACCCCTCCACTTT.

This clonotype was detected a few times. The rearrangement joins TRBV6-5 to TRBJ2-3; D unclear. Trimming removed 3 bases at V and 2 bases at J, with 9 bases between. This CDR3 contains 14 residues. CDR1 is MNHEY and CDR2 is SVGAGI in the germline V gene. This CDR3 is CASSYSAITDTQYF. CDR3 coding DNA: TGTGCCAGCAGTTATTCCGCAATCACAGATACGCAGTATTTT.

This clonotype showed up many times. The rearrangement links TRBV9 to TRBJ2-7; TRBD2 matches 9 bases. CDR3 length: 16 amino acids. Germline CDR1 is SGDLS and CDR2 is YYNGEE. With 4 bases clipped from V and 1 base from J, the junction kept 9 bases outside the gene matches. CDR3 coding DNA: TGTGCCAGCAGCCCCGGCGGCGGGAGGGGGTCCTACGAGCAGTACTTC. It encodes CASSPGGGRGSYEQYF.

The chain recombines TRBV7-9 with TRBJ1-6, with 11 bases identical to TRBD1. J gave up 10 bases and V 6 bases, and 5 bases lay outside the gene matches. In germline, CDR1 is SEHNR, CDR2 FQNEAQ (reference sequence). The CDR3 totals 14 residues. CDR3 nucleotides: TGTGCCAGCAGACCGGGACAGGGGGAATCACCCCTCCACTTT. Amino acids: CASRPGQGESPLHF.

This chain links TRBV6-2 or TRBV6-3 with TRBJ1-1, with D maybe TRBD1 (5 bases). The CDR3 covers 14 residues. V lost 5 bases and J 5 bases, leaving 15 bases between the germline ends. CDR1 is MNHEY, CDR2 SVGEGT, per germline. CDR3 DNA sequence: TGTGCCAGCAGTCCGGGACCCAGGGTGACTGAAGCTTTCTTT. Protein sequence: CASSPGPRVTEAFF.

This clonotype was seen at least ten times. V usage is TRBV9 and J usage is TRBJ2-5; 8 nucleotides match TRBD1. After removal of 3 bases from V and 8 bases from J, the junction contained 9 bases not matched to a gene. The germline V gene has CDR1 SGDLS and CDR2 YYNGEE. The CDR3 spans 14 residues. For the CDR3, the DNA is TGTGCCAGCAGCGCTAGATCGGACAGGGATACCCAGTACTTC. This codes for CASSARSDRDTQYF.

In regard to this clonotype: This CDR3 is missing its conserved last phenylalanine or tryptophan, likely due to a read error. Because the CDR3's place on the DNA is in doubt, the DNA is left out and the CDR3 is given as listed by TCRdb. CDR3 in amino acids: CASSGGNSPLHL. The chain joins TRBV10-1 to TRBJ1-6. Counting both end residues, the CDR3 totals 12 amino acids. Germline V gene lookup returns CDR1 WNHNN and CDR2 SYGVQD (reference sequence).

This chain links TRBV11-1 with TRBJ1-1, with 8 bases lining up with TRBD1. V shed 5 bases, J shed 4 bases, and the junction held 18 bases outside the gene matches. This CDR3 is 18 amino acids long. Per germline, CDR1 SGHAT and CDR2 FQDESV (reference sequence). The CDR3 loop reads CASSDPWTGSGSGTEAFF. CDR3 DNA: TGTGCCAGCAGCGACCCATGGACAGGGTCGGGTTCGGGCACTGAAGCTTTCTTT.

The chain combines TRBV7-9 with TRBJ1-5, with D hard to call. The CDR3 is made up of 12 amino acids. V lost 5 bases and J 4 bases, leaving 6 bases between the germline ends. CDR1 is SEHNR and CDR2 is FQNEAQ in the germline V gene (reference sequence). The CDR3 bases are TGTGCCAGCAGCCCGGATAATCAGCCCCAGCATTTT. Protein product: CASSPDNQPQHF. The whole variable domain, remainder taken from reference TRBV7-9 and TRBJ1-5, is DTGVSQNPRHKITKRGQNVTFRCDPISEHNRLYWYRQTLGQGPEFLTYFQNEAQLEKSRLLSDRFSAERPKGSFSTLEIQRTEQGDSAMYLCASSPDNQPQHFGDGTRLSIL.

The DNA for the CDR3 is TGCAGTGCTAGAGAAGGCCGGGGCTCCGGGGAGACCCAGTACTTC. It is translated as CSAREGRGSGETQYF. This sequence joins TRBV20-1 and TRBJ2-5; perhaps D is TRBD1 or TRBD2 (5 bases each). The CDR3 covers 15 residues. CDR1 DFQATT and CDR2 SNEGSKA come from the germline V gene (reference sequence). V lost 0 bases and J lost 5, with 16 bases in between.

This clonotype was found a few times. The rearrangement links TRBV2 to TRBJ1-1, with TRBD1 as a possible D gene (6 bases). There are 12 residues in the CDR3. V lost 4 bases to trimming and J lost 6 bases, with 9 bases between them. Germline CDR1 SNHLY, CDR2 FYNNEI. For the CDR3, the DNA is TGTGCCAGCAGTGGAAGGACAGCTGAAGCTTTCTTT. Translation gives CASSGRTAEAFF.

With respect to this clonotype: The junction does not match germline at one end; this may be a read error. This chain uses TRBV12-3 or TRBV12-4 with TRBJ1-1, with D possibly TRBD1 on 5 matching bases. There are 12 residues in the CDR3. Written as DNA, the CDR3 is TGTGCCAACAGTTTAGGGGCTACTGAAGCTTTCTTT. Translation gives CANSLGATEAFF.